The rows below give T cell receptor beta chains drawn from one sample of a study of vaccination and CD4 T cells after COVID-19. TCRdb passed the PCR reads through MiXCR, listing each CDR3 protein once. The repertoire holds 12,000 or so distinct CDR3 sequences, with around 80% as singletons. Their target antigens are unknown. The sample was CD4+ T cells from blood, cultured in vitro. These receptor sequences come from a human donor who had recovered from COVID-19. The CDR3 runs from the conserved cysteine through the conserved F or W. A D gene is named only where the DNA matches it firmly. Not every row has a clone size; where given, it reads once, few, many or a size class.

V gene: TRBV18
clone size: .
J gene: TRBJ1-1
D gene: TRBD1
CDR3 DNA: TGTGCCAGCTCACCGTACAGGGGGCGGAGGGACACTGAAGCTTTCTTT
CDR3 protein: CASSPYRGRRDTEAFF

V gene: TRBV7-2
clone size: .
J gene: TRBJ1-2
D gene: .
CDR3 DNA: TGTGCCAGCAGCTTCAGGGATTTAAGGGGCTACACCTTC
CDR3 protein: CASSFRDLRGYTF

V gene: TRBV2
clone size: .
J gene: TRBJ2-7
D gene: .
CDR3 DNA: TGTGCCAGCAGTGACGCCCACGACTGGGAGCAGTACTTC
CDR3 protein: CASSDAHDWEQYF

V gene: TRBV28
clone size: .
J gene: TRBJ1-5
D gene: TRBD1
CDR3 DNA: TGTGCCAGCAGCCAGACAGGGTGGAGGAATCAGCCCCAGCATTTT
CDR3 protein: CASSQTGWRNQPQHF

V gene: TRBV6-1
clone size: .
J gene: TRBJ2-2
D gene: TRBD2
CDR3 DNA: TGTGCCAGCAGAATTAGCGGGAGGGCCGGGGAGCTGTTTTTT
CDR3 protein: CASRISGRAGELFF

V gene: TRBV24-1
clone size: .
J gene: TRBJ2-2
D gene: .
CDR3 DNA: TGTGCCACCAGAGCTCAGGGAAGAACGAACGGGGAGCTGTTTTTT
CDR3 protein: CATRAQGRTNGELFF

V gene: TRBV6-5
clone size: .
J gene: TRBJ1-6
D gene: .
CDR3 DNA: TGTGCCAGCAGTTACTCGGAGGCTGGTAATTCACCCCTCCACTTT
CDR3 protein: CASSYSEAGNSPLHF

V gene: TRBV28
clone size: .
J gene: TRBJ2-1
D gene: .
CDR3 DNA: TGTGCCAGCAGTTTCATGATGGACATCAGTGAGCAGTTCTTC
CDR3 protein: CASSFMMDISEQFF

V gene: TRBV19
clone size: .
J gene: TRBJ1-5
D gene: .
CDR3 DNA: TGTGCCAGTAAATTCCGGGGCCAGCCCCAGCATTTT
CDR3 protein: CASKFRGQPQHF

V gene: TRBV6-1
clone size: .
J gene: TRBJ2-1
D gene: TRBD2
CDR3 DNA: TGTGCCAGCAGCCCTGGACTAGCGGGAGATGAGCAGTTCTTC
CDR3 protein: CASSPGLAGDEQFF

V gene: TRBV6-2/TRBV6-3
clone size: .
J gene: TRBJ2-2
D gene: TRBD1
CDR3 DNA: TGTGCCAGCAGTTACGTGGGACAGCACACCGGGGAGCTGTTTTTT
CDR3 protein: CASSYVGQHTGELFF

V gene: TRBV28
clone size: .
J gene: TRBJ1-2
D gene: TRBD1
CDR3 DNA: TGTGCCAGCAGTCTCCTCGACGGGACAGGGCTCTATGGCTACACCTTC
CDR3 protein: CASSLLDGTGLYGYTF

V gene: TRBV7-2
clone size: .
J gene: TRBJ2-7
D gene: .
CDR3 DNA: TGTGCCAGCAGCATATACCGGGCGGACGAGCAGTACTTC
CDR3 protein: CASSIYRADEQYF

V gene: TRBV7-9
clone size: .
J gene: TRBJ2-1
D gene: .
CDR3 DNA: TGTGCCAGCAGCCCACCCTACCCTTCGAACCAGTTCTTC
CDR3 protein: CASSPPYPSNQFF

V gene: TRBV7-9
clone size: .
J gene: TRBJ2-7
D gene: TRBD2
CDR3 DNA: TGTGCCAGCAGCCCCGTCGGGGGGGACTCCTACGAGCAGTACTTC
CDR3 protein: CASSPVGGDSYEQYF

V gene: TRBV6-2/TRBV6-3
clone size: .
J gene: TRBJ2-7
D gene: .
CDR3 DNA: TGTGCCAGCAGAAGGGACTTGGGGGAGCAGTACTTC
CDR3 protein: CASRRDLGEQYF

V gene: TRBV7-2
clone size: .
J gene: TRBJ2-3
D gene: .
CDR3 DNA: TGTGCCAGCAGACAGGGTTTTTTGACAGATACGCAGTATTTT
CDR3 protein: CASRQGFLTDTQYF

V gene: TRBV28
clone size: .
J gene: TRBJ1-2
D gene: .
CDR3 DNA: TGTGCCAGCAGTTTAACCGGGCCAAGCGATAGCTATGGCTACACCTTC
CDR3 protein: CASSLTGPSDSYGYTF

V gene: TRBV7-3
clone size: .
J gene: TRBJ1-3
D gene: TRBD1
CDR3 DNA: TGTGCCAGCAGCCCACAGGGGGCATCGGGAAACACCATATATTTT
CDR3 protein: CASSPQGASGNTIYF

V gene: TRBV24-1
clone size: .
J gene: TRBJ2-3
D gene: .
CDR3 DNA: TGTGCCACCAGTGATTTGGGCGAGAGGAGCACAGATACGCAGTATTTT
CDR3 protein: CATSDLGERSTDTQYF

V gene: TRBV27
clone size: .
J gene: TRBJ2-2
D gene: TRBD2
CDR3 DNA: TGTGCCAGCAGTCCGGGAGGCGGGAGGGGCACCGGGGAGCTGTTTTTT
CDR3 protein: CASSPGGGRGTGELFF

V gene: TRBV5-4
clone size: .
J gene: TRBJ1-2
D gene: .
CDR3 DNA: TGTGCCAGCAGCTTGCCCCCAGGGGAGGCGTCTGGCTACACCTTC
CDR3 protein: CASSLPPGEASGYTF

V gene: TRBV29-1
clone size: few
J gene: TRBJ1-2
D gene: .
CDR3 DNA: TGCAGCGTTGCATTGGTCGGACGGACAAACTATGGCTACACCTTC
CDR3 protein: CSVALVGRTNYGYTF

V gene: TRBV6-1
clone size: .
J gene: TRBJ2-4
D gene: TRBD2
CDR3 DNA: TGTGCCAGCAGACACAGCGGGGATAAAGTTCAGTACTTC
CDR3 protein: CASRHSGDKVQYF

V gene: TRBV6-1
clone size: few
J gene: TRBJ2-5
D gene: .
CDR3 DNA: TGTGCCAGCAGTACCCCGGGGACCTTTAGCGCGACCCAGTACTTC
CDR3 protein: CASSTPGTFSATQYF

V gene: TRBV6-1
clone size: .
J gene: TRBJ2-1
D gene: .
CDR3 DNA: TGTGCCACCCGAGAGAATAGCGCCCTCTCCTACAATGAGCAGTTCTTC
CDR3 protein: CATRENSALSYNEQFF

V gene: TRBV27
clone size: .
J gene: TRBJ1-2
D gene: .
CDR3 DNA: TGTGCCAGCAGCCGAGAGAGGGCTAACTATGGCTACACCTTC
CDR3 protein: CASSRERANYGYTF

V gene: TRBV7-2
clone size: .
J gene: TRBJ1-5
D gene: TRBD1
CDR3 DNA: TGTGCCAGCAGCTTAACCGGGACAGGGGGCCGACAGCCCCAGCATTTT
CDR3 protein: CASSLTGTGGRQPQHF

V gene: TRBV7-6
clone size: .
J gene: TRBJ2-3
D gene: TRBD2
CDR3 DNA: TGTGCCAGCAGCTTACTGGCTAGCGGGGGCACAGATACGCAGTATTTT
CDR3 protein: CASSLLASGGTDTQYF

V gene: TRBV7-2
clone size: .
J gene: TRBJ1-1
D gene: .
CDR3 DNA: TGTGCCAGCAGCCGTGGGTCGGGGAACACTGAAGCTTTCTTT
CDR3 protein: CASSRGSGNTEAFF

V gene: TRBV11-2
clone size: .
J gene: TRBJ2-1
D gene: TRBD1
CDR3 DNA: TGTGCCAGCAGCCCCTCGTCTTTGAGGACAGGGTGGGAGAATGAGCAGTTCTTC
CDR3 protein: CASSPSSLRTGWENEQFF